This TCR beta chain was retrieved from a study of cytomegalovirus exposure and HLA in healthy donors. The PCR employed 60 Vbeta primers together with 13 Jbeta primers. This table comes from immunoSEQ multiplex PCR, and its TCRdb copy is limited to in-frame clones, with some not included. This sample carries under 150,000 clones, over 65% of them seen once, and the ten largest clones take 1.5%. As to this clone: Its antigen is not identified.

Study findings and constraints: It was reported in a later analysis that an Asian-associated ancestry cluster showed fewer N-insertions than the 666-donor mean.

This CDR3 is built from 16 residues. V shed 5 bases and J 1 base; nucleotides not matched to a gene: 8. From germline, CDR1 is MDHEN and CDR2 SYDVKM. The sequencing input was PBMCs. The clonotype originates from a man in his forties in good health and CMV-seronegative. V usage is TRBV28 and J usage is TRBJ1-5, with 7 bases lining up with TRBD1. CDR3 residues: CASSPRQGSSNQPQHF. The CDR3 bases are TGTGCCAGCAGTCCCCGACAGGGATCGAGCAATCAGCCCCAGCATTTT.